Presented here are 31 T cell receptor beta chains from one specimen sequenced in a study of shared clonotypes between healthy human individuals. The data were produced by immunoSEQ multiplex PCR, yet TCRdb's version contains in-frame clones alone and is incomplete. The table shows a few million clones, with over 85% occurring only once. Positive CCR7 selection of CD45RO-negative cells yielded the naive CD8 cells, and terminally differentiated effector memory CD45RA+ cells were excluded. The sequencing sample was made of naive CD8+ T cells from PBMCs. The receptors here all came from a man between 18 and 29 years old in good health. Some clones in this sample may be carry-over from other donors' samples.

Regarding this clone: The same CDR3 arises from other DNA sequences in this sample as well. This sequence joins TRBV7-2 and TRBJ2-7; 9 bases line up with TRBD1. V was pared by 5 bases and J by 6 bases, with 8 bases of the junction left unmatched. The germline V gene has CDR1 SGHTA and CDR2 FQGNSA. This CDR3 comprises 14 residues. CDR3 residues: CASSRTGVYLEQYF. CDR3 sequence (DNA): TGTGCCAGCAGCCGGACAGGGGTGTATCTCGAGCAGTACTTC.

The chain employs TRBV5-4 and TRBJ1-1; no clear D gene. V gave up 4 bases and J gave up 1 base, with 11 bases separating them. The CDR3 sequence is 14 residues long. CDR1 is SGHNT and CDR2 is YYREEE in the germline V gene (reference sequence). The CDR3, as DNA: TGTGCCAGCAGCCCAGGAGGATGGAACACTGAAGCTTTCTTT. Its protein product is CASSPGGWNTEAFF.

V usage is TRBV15 and J usage is TRBJ2-7; D is uncertain. This CDR3 has 17 residues. Germline CDR1 reads LNHNV; CDR2 reads YYDKDF (reference sequence). Trimming pared 1 base from V and 3 bases from J, leaving 19 bases between. CDR3 in DNA: TGTGCCACCAGCAGAGGCCTGACTGAGCAGCGAGTCTACGAGCAGTACTTC. Protein: CATSRGLTEQRVYEQYF.

The rearrangement links TRBV18 to TRBJ2-2; maybe TRBD2 (6 bases). V gave up 3 bases and J gave up 1 base, with 12 bases separating them. Germline V gene sequence: CDR1 KGHSH, CDR2 LQKENI. The CDR3 totals 16 residues. The DNA of the CDR3 is TGTGCCAGCTCACCCCTTAGCGGAAAGAACACCGGGGAGCTGTTTTTT. As protein: CASSPLSGKNTGELFF.

CDR3 residues: CASSLSGERGYTF. The CDR3 DNA sequence: TGTGCCAGCAGTTTGAGCGGGGAGCGTGGCTACACCTTC. V usage is TRBV27 and J usage is TRBJ1-2; D not certain. Germline values: CDR1 MNHEY, CDR2 SMNVEV (reference sequence). The CDR3 runs to 13 residues. Trimming left V 3 bases short and J 7 bases short, with 12 bases between.

The chain joins TRBV19 to TRBJ1-3; no clear D. This CDR3 comprises 17 residues. The V gene's germline CDR1 is LNHDA and CDR2 SQIVND (reference sequence). Trimming pared 0 bases from V and 0 bases from J, leaving 12 bases between. The CDR3 coding sequence is TGTGCCAGTAGTATAGATGACCCGGTCTTCTCTGGAAACACCATATATTTT. This sequence encodes CASSIDDPVFSGNTIYF.

The chain employs TRBV19 and TRBJ2-1; D remains ambiguous. The CDR3 contains 15 residues. The germline V gene encodes CDR1 LNHDA and CDR2 SQIVND (reference sequence). Trimming stripped 4 bases from V and 6 bases from J, with 16 bases between. CDR3 in DNA: TGTGCCAGTAGTAGCCCCCAAGAACCGCCCAATGAGCAGTTCTTC. Residues: CASSSPQEPPNEQFF.

The CDR3 DNA sequence: TGTGCCAGCAGCTTGGAGACTAGCGGGAGAGAACGCGACGAGACCCAGTACTTC. It is translated as CASSLETSGRERDETQYF. This chain joins TRBV5-5 and TRBJ2-5; 12 nucleotides match TRBD2. CDR3 length: 18 residues. Per the germline V gene, CDR1 is SGHKS and CDR2 is YYEKEE (reference sequence). The V gene end was trimmed by 0 bases and the J gene end by 5 bases; junction bases not matched to a gene: 11.

This clone has only one observation. The V call is TRBV11-2, the J call TRBJ2-1, with TRBD2 matching over 8 bases. CDR1 is SGHAT and CDR2 is FQNNGV in the germline V gene. CDR3 length equals 17 residues. J was trimmed by 5 bases and V by 1 base; bases with no gene match: 10. CDR3 loop: CASSLANGGRINNEQFF. In nucleotides, the CDR3 is TGTGCCAGCAGCTTAGCAAATGGCGGGAGGATCAACAATGAGCAGTTCTTC.

This chain joins TRBV30 and TRBJ1-5; D perhaps matches TRBD1 (5 bases). Per germline, CDR1 GTSNPN and CDR2 SVGIG (reference sequence). V lost 5 bases, J lost 7 bases, and 18 bases lay in between. The CDR3 sequence is 14 residues long. The CDR3 region is CAWGPGAGEQPQHF. Here the CDR3 DNA reads TGTGCCTGGGGTCCGGGCGCGGGGGAACAGCCCCAGCATTTT. The variable domain in full, completed from reference TRBV30 and TRBJ1-5, reads SQTIHQWPATLVQPVGSPLSLECTVEGTSNPNLYWYRQAAGRGLQLLFYSVGIGQISSEVPQNLSASRPQDRQFILSSKKLLLSDSGFYLCAWGPGAGEQPQHFGDGTRLSIL.

The chain links TRBV9 to TRBJ1-4, with TRBD1 identical over 9 bases. Germline V lookup: CDR1 SGDLS, CDR2 YYNGEE. The CDR3 is 18 amino acids. Trimming cost V 3 bases and J 6 bases; bases outside gene matches: 15. CDR3 protein: CASSATRDREGGHEKLFF. CDR3 DNA: TGTGCCAGCAGCGCGACTCGGGACAGGGAGGGAGGGCATGAAAAACTGTTTTTT.

The rearrangement links TRBV6-1 to TRBJ1-2; D is unclear. Trimming shortened V by 4 bases and J by 8 bases, and 8 bases separated the two germline ends. The germline V gene encodes CDR1 MNHNS and CDR2 SASEGT. The CDR3 totals 11 residues. The CDR3 protein is CASSAGSGYTF. CDR3 DNA: TGTGCCAGCAGTGCGGGTAGCGGCTACACCTTC.

V gene TRBV27 combines with J gene TRBJ2-7; TRBD2 aligns across 7 bases. The CDR3 consists of 15 residues. The germline CDR1 and CDR2 sequences are MNHEY and SMNVEV (reference sequence). Trimming removed 4 bases from V and 2 bases from J; junction bases left unmatched: 8. The CDR3 sequence is CASSSRPGLTYEQYF. CDR3 DNA: TGTGCCAGCAGTTCTCGCCCGGGACTAACCTACGAGCAGTACTTC.

The chain combines TRBV27 with TRBJ2-1; no clear D gene. Germline-derived CDR1 and CDR2 are MNHEY and SMNVEV (reference sequence). This CDR3 comprises 14 residues. Trimming shortened V by 5 bases and J by 5 bases, and 13 bases separated the two germline ends. The CDR3, as DNA: TGTGCCAGCAGTCAATTGACCCGAAACAATGAGCAGTTCTTC. Translated: CASSQLTRNNEQFF.

J is TRBJ2-6 and V is TRBV7-6; perhaps TRBD1 as D (6 bases). V dropped 5 bases and J dropped 3 bases, with 8 bases sitting between them. CDR3 length: 14 residues. CDR1 and CDR2 from the germline V gene are SGHVS and FNYEAQ. CDR3 protein: CASSPGVGANVLTF. The CDR3, as DNA: TGTGCCAGCAGCCCAGGGGTTGGGGCCAACGTCCTGACTTTC.

This chain uses TRBV5-4 with TRBJ2-5, with TRBD1 identical over 9 bases. In germline, CDR1 is SGHNT, CDR2 YYREEE (reference sequence). Trimming removed 0 bases from V and 9 bases from J; junction bases left unmatched: 0. This CDR3 is 12 amino acids long. The CDR3 loop reads CASSLGTGAQYF. In DNA, the CDR3 is TGTGCCAGCAGCTTGGGGACAGGGGCCCAGTACTTC.

This chain joins TRBV5-8 and TRBJ1-5; D remains ambiguous. V was cut by 6 bases and J by 4 bases, with 11 bases left in between. Looked up from germline, CDR1 is SGHTS and CDR2 is YDEGEE. The CDR3 is made up of 13 amino acids. The DNA of the CDR3 is TGTGCCAGCACCCCGGACCGAAATCAGCCCCAGCATTTT. It translates to CASTPDRNQPQHF.

The chain employs TRBV5-1 and TRBJ2-1; possibly TRBD2 for D (5 bases). Trimming took off 0 bases at V and 8 bases at J, with 18 bases between the two ends. CDR1 and CDR2 (germline): SGHRS, YFSETQ. The CDR3 is made up of 16 amino acids. CDR3 region: CASSLVVEVGWDEQFF. The CDR3 region has the DNA TGCGCCAGCAGCTTGGTGGTGGAGGTGGGGTGGGATGAGCAGTTCTTC.

The chain is built from TRBV7-6 and TRBJ2-1; 9 bases line up with TRBD2. V dropped 0 bases and J dropped 8; count of bases not matched to a gene: 5. The CDR3 totals 15 residues. Germline V gene lookup returns CDR1 SGHVS and CDR2 FNYEAQ. The CDR3 reads CASSLAGLAGDEQFF. In DNA, the CDR3 is TGTGCCAGCAGCTTAGCAGGTTTAGCGGGAGATGAGCAGTTCTTC.

The chain recombines TRBV7-3 with TRBJ2-7; D remains ambiguous. CDR1 is SGHTA, CDR2 FQGTGA, per germline. Trimming left V 7 bases short and J 6 bases short, with 10 bases between. The CDR3 spans 11 residues. CDR3 amino acids: CASKRLAEQYF. The CDR3, as DNA: TGTGCCAGCAAGAGACTCGCCGAGCAGTACTTC.

This clone has a single count. The chain recombines TRBV28 with TRBJ2-7, with 12 bases identical to TRBD1. Germline V gene lookup returns CDR1 MDHEN and CDR2 SYDVKM. This CDR3 comprises 13 residues. The V gene end was trimmed by 10 bases and the J gene end by 6 bases; junction bases not matched to a gene: 7. The CDR3: CATRGDRGLEQYF. CDR3 nucleotides: TGTGCCACCCGTGGGGACAGGGGGCTCGAGCAGTACTTC.

The chain has TRBV7-9 and TRBJ1-2; no clear D. The CDR3 is 14 residues long. From germline, CDR1 is SEHNR and CDR2 FQNEAQ (reference sequence). Trimming took off 7 bases at V and 6 bases at J, with 18 bases between the two ends. CDR3 sequence reads: CASTPIRVSDGYTF. The DNA of the CDR3 is TGTGCCAGCACCCCGATCCGAGTGTCGGATGGCTACACCTTC.

CDR3 in amino acids: CASSLFYRAVPNEQFF. The CDR3 coding sequence is TGTGCCAGCAGTTTATTCTACAGGGCCGTCCCCAATGAGCAGTTCTTC. This sequence joins TRBV27 and TRBJ2-1; possibly TRBD1 for D (6 bases). The CDR3 has 16 amino acids. Germline V lookup: CDR1 MNHEY, CDR2 SMNVEV (reference sequence). Trimming stripped 1 base from V and 6 bases from J, with 16 bases between.

This rearrangement joins TRBV6-4 to TRBJ2-1; 11 nucleotides line up with TRBD2. The ends lost 4 bases at V and 3 bases at J; junction bases unmatched: 2. CDR1 is MRHNA, CDR2 SNTAGT, per germline. The CDR3 spans 15 residues. The CDR3 here is CASSATSGSYNEQFF. The CDR3 DNA sequence: TGTGCCAGCAGTGCCACTAGCGGGAGCTACAATGAGCAGTTCTTC.

The CDR3 DNA follows: TGTGCCAGCAGTGGAAGGGGGCATGGGCCTACGCAGTATTTT. Its translation: CASSGRGHGPTQYF. The chain employs TRBV2 and TRBJ2-3, with 7 bases identical to TRBD1. Germline assignment: CDR1 SNHLY and CDR2 FYNNEI. J was trimmed by 8 bases and V by 4 bases; bases with no gene match: 9. The CDR3 contains 14 residues. The complete variable domain, with remaining parts taken from reference TRBV2 and TRBJ2-3, reads EPEVTQTPSHQVTQMGQEVILRCVPISNHLYFYWYRQILGQKVEFLVSFYNNEISEKSEIFDDQFSVERPDGSNFTLKIRSTKLEDSAMYFCASSGRGHGPTQYFGPGTRLTVL.

Worth noting for this clone: In the same sample, other DNA sequences code for this CDR3. For the CDR3, the DNA is TGTGCCAGCAGCCCGGGACAGGGGGCAGGCAATGAGCAGTTCTTC. It translates to CASSPGQGAGNEQFF. The chain uses TRBV7-3 and TRBJ2-1, with 12 bases matching TRBD1. J lost 6 bases, V lost 5 bases, and 5 bases had no gene match. The CDR3 loop spans 15 amino acids. Germline values: CDR1 SGHTA, CDR2 FQGTGA. Using reference TRBV7-3 and TRBJ2-1 for the parts outside the CDR3, the full variable domain is GAGVSQTPSNKVTEKGKYVELRCDPISGHTALYWYRQSLGQGPEFLIYFQGTGAADDSGLPNDRFFAVRPEGSVSTLKIQRTERGDSAVYLCASSPGQGAGNEQFFGPGTRLTVL.

This chain joins TRBV6-5 and TRBJ2-1; D not certain. The length of the CDR3 is 13 residues. The V end lost 8 bases, the J end lost 3 bases, and 11 bases lay between the germline ends. Per germline, CDR1 MNHEY and CDR2 SVGAGI. The CDR3 coding sequence is TGTGCCAGCTTTCCTTCTGACTACAATGAGCAGTTCTTC. Its translation is CASFPSDYNEQFF.

The V gene is TRBV11-1, the J gene TRBJ2-2, with TRBD1 matching over 9 bases. The germline CDR1 and CDR2 sequences are SGHAT and FQDESV (reference sequence). J lost 6 bases, V lost 5 bases, and 13 bases had no gene match. The CDR3 extends over 17 amino acids. CDR3 amino acids: CASSLYPGQGVAGELFF. CDR3 nucleotide sequence: TGTGCCAGCAGCCTTTACCCGGGACAGGGAGTCGCCGGGGAGCTGTTTTTT.

The chain has TRBV29-1 and TRBJ2-7; 9 positions match TRBD1. The CDR3 covers 14 residues. V shed 5 bases, J shed 0 bases, and the junction held 5 bases outside the gene matches. Germline V CDR1 and CDR2: SQVTM, ANQGSEA. This CDR3 is CSVPRDRDSYEQYF. CDR3 DNA sequence: TGCAGCGTTCCCCGGGACAGGGACTCCTACGAGCAGTACTTC.

The chain joins TRBV7-8 to TRBJ2-3; D not resolved. This CDR3 has 15 amino acids. Germline V lookup: CDR1 SGHVS, CDR2 FQNEAQ. Deletions cut 5 bases from V and 4 bases from J, with 16 bases between. The CDR3 region is CASSPRPSWADTQYF. For the CDR3, the DNA is TGTGCCAGCAGCCCCAGGCCCAGTTGGGCAGATACGCAGTATTTT.

The chain couples TRBV7-9 to TRBJ1-4; D unresolved. The germline V gene encodes CDR1 SEHNR and CDR2 FQNEAQ (reference sequence). CDR3 length: 16 amino acids. The V end was cut by 9 bases, the J end by 0 bases, with 17 bases between. This chain's CDR3 is CASPQAGAATNEKLFF. The CDR3 bases are TGTGCCAGTCCCCAGGCGGGCGCGGCAACTAATGAAAAACTGTTTTTT.